The 19 T cell receptor beta chains given below trace back to one sample, sequenced in a study of memory CD4+ T cells and cytomegalovirus serostatus. The sort gate was single viable CD3+CD4+CD8-CD45RO+ cells for memory CD4+ T cells. Assay: immunoSEQ multiplex PCR; the TCRdb copy retains only in-frame clones and omits some. The sample carries about 82,000 clones, approximately 84% recorded once. Sequenced input: memory CD4+ T cells from blood. These receptors were taken from an adult in good health and CMV-seronegative.

The rearrangement joins TRBV7-3 to TRBJ1-4; D unclear. Trimming removed 4 bases from V and 4 bases from J, with 13 bases in between. CDR3 length: 15 amino acids. Germline V CDR1 and CDR2: SGHTA, FQGTGA. CDR3 loop: CASSSTGNNNEKLFF. The CDR3 bases are TGTGCCAGCAGCTCAACGGGGAACAATAATGAAAAACTGTTTTTT.

The chain uses TRBV30 and TRBJ1-5; D perhaps matches TRBD1 (5 bases). Germline V lookup: CDR1 GTSNPN, CDR2 SVGIG (reference sequence). CDR3 length equals 15 residues. Trimming removed 3 bases from V and 0 bases from J, with 12 bases in between. The chain's CDR3 is CAWSPGGGSNQPQHF. CDR3 coding DNA: TGTGCCTGGAGCCCGGGGGGAGGTAGCAATCAGCCCCAGCATTTT. Full variable domain (rest looked up from reference TRBV30 and TRBJ1-5): SQTIHQWPATLVQPVGSPLSLECTVEGTSNPNLYWYRQAAGRGLQLLFYSVGIGQISSEVPQNLSASRPQDRQFILSSKKLLLSDSGFYLCAWSPGGGSNQPQHFGDGTRLSIL.

This chain connects TRBV9 to TRBJ2-7, with D possibly matching TRBD2 (6 bases). The germline V and J ends were trimmed by 4 bases and 0 bases, with 17 bases remaining between them. The CDR3 has 16 residues. Germline V lookup: CDR1 SGDLS, CDR2 YYNGEE. CDR3 amino acids: CASSPSPAGGSYEQYF. CDR3 DNA sequence: TGTGCCAGCAGCCCCAGTCCGGCCGGGGGCTCCTACGAGCAGTACTTC.

V gene TRBV30 combines with J gene TRBJ1-2; tentatively, D is TRBD1 (6 bases). The V and J ends lost 8 bases and 4 bases respectively, with 17 bases between them. The CDR3 loop spans 13 amino acids. Germline V gene sequence: CDR1 GTSNPN, CDR2 SVGIG (reference sequence). CDR3 protein: CARDSTGPYGYTF. The CDR3 DNA reads TGTGCCCGGGATTCGACAGGACCCTATGGCTACACCTTC.

A few counts support this clone. This rearrangement joins TRBV7-3 to TRBJ2-5; a weak D match, TRBD2 (6 bases). Trimming pared 7 bases from V and 5 bases from J, leaving 17 bases between. The CDR3 length is 14 residues. The V gene's germline CDR1 is SGHTA and CDR2 FQGTGA. This CDR3 reads CASKPGLWSETQYF. Here the CDR3 DNA reads TGTGCCAGCAAGCCGGGACTTTGGAGCGAGACCCAGTACTTC.

This chain links TRBV6-5 with TRBJ2-7; D unresolved. Germline V gives CDR1 MNHEY, CDR2 SVGAGI. There are 15 residues in the CDR3. V was cut by 6 bases and J by 4 bases, with 19 bases left in between. In DNA, the CDR3 is TGTGCCAGCAGCCCATATTACCGGGCCCTTTACGAGCAGTACTTC. It translates to CASSPYYRALYEQYF.

The genes are TRBV6-1 and TRBJ2-7; 9 bases match TRBD1. Germline V gene sequence: CDR1 MNHNS, CDR2 SASEGT. Germline trimming cut 2 bases from V and 0 bases from J; bases unmatched to any gene: 2. The CDR3 contains 15 residues. CDR3 nucleotides: TGTGCCAGCAGTGAACAACAGGGGGCCTCCTACGAGCAGTACTTC. It translates to CASSEQQGASYEQYF.

This clone was recorded once. The J gene is TRBJ2-7, the V gene TRBV30; D not certain. CDR1 and CDR2 (germline): GTSNPN, SVGIG (reference sequence). This CDR3 has 11 residues. V lost 0 bases to trimming and J lost 11 bases, with 11 bases between them. The CDR3: CAWSVGPSKYF. CDR3 sequence (DNA): TGTGCCTGGAGTGTAGGCCCTTCCAAGTACTTC.

The genes are TRBV10-3 and TRBJ2-7, with D maybe TRBD1 (8 bases). Trimming left V 6 bases short and J 0 bases short, with 21 bases between. CDR1 is ENHRY and CDR2 is SYGVKD in the germline V gene. The CDR3 has 17 amino acids. The CDR3 reads CAIRDPLQGGASYEQYF. The CDR3 DNA is TGTGCCATCAGGGACCCCCTACAGGGGGGGGCCTCCTACGAGCAGTACTTC.

The chain links TRBV30 to TRBJ2-5, with TRBD2 matching 10 bases. CDR3 size: 14 residues. The germline gives CDR1 GTSNPN, CDR2 SVGIG (reference sequence). The J segment lost 4 bases and the V segment lost 2 bases, leaving 4 bases of the junction unmatched. The DNA of the CDR3 is TGTGCCTGGAGTAGGGGACTAGCGAGAGAGACCCAGTACTTC. Its translation is CAWSRGLARETQYF. Filled out from reference TRBV30 and TRBJ2-5, the complete variable domain reads SQTIHQWPATLVQPVGSPLSLECTVEGTSNPNLYWYRQAAGRGLQLLFYSVGIGQISSEVPQNLSASRPQDRQFILSSKKLLLSDSGFYLCAWSRGLARETQYFGPGTRLLVL.

This chain uses TRBV2 with TRBJ1-1, with D unresolved. The germline V gene has CDR1 SNHLY and CDR2 FYNNEI. Trimming removed 1 base from V and 8 bases from J, with 5 bases in between. This CDR3 region has 11 residues. CDR3 sequence reads: CASSEGSEAFF. As DNA, the CDR3 is TGTGCCAGCAGTGAAGGGTCCGAAGCTTTCTTT.

The chain recombines TRBV5-8 with TRBJ2-1, with 7 positions matching TRBD2. This CDR3 contains 15 residues. V lost 0 bases and J lost 3; bases outside the gene matches: 3. The germline gives CDR1 SGHTS, CDR2 YDEGEE. The DNA of the CDR3 is TGTGCCAGCAGCTTGGCGGGGGGAAACTACAATGAGCAGTTCTTC. Protein product: CASSLAGGNYNEQFF. Based on the CDR3 plus reference TRBV5-8 and TRBJ2-1, the full variable domain is EAGVTQSPTHLIKTRGQQATLRCSPISGHTSVYWYQQALGLGLQFLLWYDEGEERNRGNFPPRFSGRQFPNYSSELNVNALELEDSALYLCASSLAGGNYNEQFFGPGTRLTVL.

This rearrangement joins TRBV7-9 to TRBJ1-6, with D unclear. The CDR3 covers 14 residues. Trimming shortened V by 1 base and J by 3 bases, and 4 bases separated the two germline ends. The germline CDR1 and CDR2 sequences are SEHNR and FQNEAQ (reference sequence). In DNA form, the CDR3 reads TGTGCCAGCAGCTTAGGGAGCTATAATTCACCCCTCCACTTT. Protein product: CASSLGSYNSPLHF. Complete variable domain (other parts from reference TRBV7-9 and TRBJ1-6): DTGVSQNPRHKITKRGQNVTFRCDPISEHNRLYWYRQTLGQGPEFLTYFQNEAQLEKSRLLSDRFSAERPKGSFSTLEIQRTEQGDSAMYLCASSLGSYNSPLHFGNGTRLTVT.

The chain carries TRBV9 and TRBJ1-2, with D perhaps TRBD1 (6 bases). Germline CDR1 SGDLS, CDR2 YYNGEE. Trimming pared 0 bases from V and 6 bases from J, leaving 12 bases between. This CDR3 contains 14 residues. DNA of the CDR3: TGTGCCAGCAGCGTAGGAGCTGGGGGCGATGGCTACACCTTC. Translated: CASSVGAGGDGYTF. Together with reference TRBV9 and TRBJ1-2, the CDR3 gives the full variable domain: DSGVTQTPKHLITATGQRVTLRCSPRSGDLSVYWYQQSLDQGLQFLIQYYNGEERAKGNILERFSAQQFPDLHSELNLSSLELGDSALYFCASSVGAGGDGYTFGSGTRLTVV.

The chain recombines TRBV5-6 with TRBJ2-7; D possibly uses TRBD1 or TRBD2 (6 bases each). Trimming pared 5 bases from V and 0 bases from J, leaving 9 bases between. The CDR3 consists of 13 residues. CDR1 and CDR2 (germline): SGHDT, YYEEEE. The CDR3 loop reads CASSRGLSYEQYF. CDR3 DNA: TGTGCCAGCAGTCGGGGGCTCTCCTACGAGCAGTACTTC.

This clone appeared a few times. The chain recombines TRBV7-2 with TRBJ2-3; D perhaps matches TRBD2 (6 bases). Trimming removed 2 bases at V and 2 bases at J, with 11 bases between. This CDR3 contains 15 residues. CDR1 is SGHTA, CDR2 FQGNSA, per germline. DNA of the CDR3: TGTGCCAGCAGCTTACGTAGCGGTTCCACAGATACGCAGTATTTT. It is translated as CASSLRSGSTDTQYF.

The chain is built from TRBV7-6 and TRBJ2-2; D is unresolved. Germline V gives CDR1 SGHVS, CDR2 FNYEAQ. The V and J ends lost 5 bases and 3 bases respectively, with 13 bases between them. This CDR3 has 15 residues. The CDR3 bases are TGTGCCAGCAGCAACGACGGGTCGGACACCGGGGAGCTGTTTTTT. Translation gives CASSNDGSDTGELFF.

The genes are TRBV5-4 and TRBJ1-2, with D tentatively TRBD1 (6 bases). Trimming left V 0 bases short and J 2 bases short, with 11 bases between. Germline CDR1 SGHNT, CDR2 YYREEE (reference sequence). CDR3 size: 15 residues. CDR3: CASSLDGGRNYGYTF. As DNA, the CDR3 is TGTGCCAGCAGCTTGGATGGGGGGCGCAACTATGGCTACACCTTC.

The CDR3 reads CASSPLAPSNSGANVLTF. CDR3 DNA: TGTGCCAGCTCACCACTGGCCCCTTCAAACTCTGGGGCCAACGTCCTGACTTTC. J is TRBJ2-6 and V is TRBV18; no definite D call. The CDR3 has 18 residues. Trimming removed 1 base at V and 0 bases at J, with 13 bases between. CDR1 and CDR2 from the germline V gene are KGHSH and LQKENI.